The 22 T cell receptor beta chains presented below share a single source sample, sequenced in a study of blood T cells in healthy people across ages. A second PCR, run for roughly 7 to 11 cycles, used a sample-barcoded 5' primer plus a J-beta primer mix. TCRdb analysed the 5' RACE reads with MiXCR anew, one entry per CDR3 protein. Here the sample spans hundreds of thousands of distinct CDR3 sequences, roughly 31% being singletons. Sequencing used blood. The receptors shown here come from a woman aged 80 or over in good health.

This clonotype occurred once. A much larger clone lies one base from this, so it may be a read error. The rearrangement links TRBV27 to TRBJ2-3; tentative D call: TRBD2 (6 bases). Germline V gene data show CDR1 as MNHEY and CDR2 as SMNVEV (reference sequence). The CDR3 has 15 residues. The CDR3 coding sequence is TGTGCCAGCAGGAGAACGGAGGGATTCACAGATACGCGGTATTTT. Amino acid sequence: CASRRTEGFTDTRYF.

Remarks on this clonotype: With a much larger clone just one base away, this may be a read error. This chain uses TRBV3-1 with TRBJ2-1; D gene uncertain. The germline CDR1 and CDR2 sequences are LGHDT and YNNKEL (reference sequence). The CDR3 runs to 17 residues. Trimming stripped 1 base from V and 0 bases from J, with 13 bases between. The DNA of the CDR3 is TGTGCCAGCAGCCAAGGAGTGGCGGCGTCCTCCTACAATGAGCAGTTCTTC. It translates to CASSQGVAASSYNEQFF.

This clonotype was recorded a few times. This may be a read error: a much more frequent sequence differs by one nucleotide. The rearrangement links TRBV20-1 to TRBJ2-5; D unresolved. The CDR3 contains 10 residues. V was trimmed by 6 bases and J by 11 bases, leaving 13 bases between them. Germline CDR1 reads DFQATT; CDR2 reads SNEGSKA (reference sequence). Here the CDR3 DNA reads TGCAGTGCCACCGGAAGTGAGCAGTACTTC. This encodes CSATGSEQYF.

This chain uses TRBV2 with TRBJ2-1, with TRBD2 identical over 16 bases. There are 15 residues in the CDR3. Losses at the gene ends were 6 bases for V and 13 bases for J; bases not matched to a gene: 9. Per germline, CDR1 SNHLY and CDR2 FYNNEI. The CDR3 region has the DNA TGTGCCAGCAGCTCCGGGACTAGCGGGGGGGAGACCCAGTTCTTC. It codes for CASSSGTSGGETQFF. Complete variable domain (other parts from reference TRBV2 and TRBJ2-1): EPEVTQTPSHQVTQMGQEVILRCVPISNHLYFYWYRQILGQKVEFLVSFYNNEISEKSEIFDDQFSVERPDGSNFTLKIRSTKLEDSAMYFCASSSGTSGGETQFFGPGTRLTVL.

This clonotype was seen ten or more times. The V gene is TRBV20-1, the J gene TRBJ1-2; D unresolved. The CDR3 is made up of 12 amino acids. Deletions cut 2 bases from V and 8 bases from J, with 12 bases between. Germline V CDR1 and CDR2: DFQATT, SNEGSKA (reference sequence). The CDR3 region is CSARRSGIGYTF. DNA for the CDR3: TGCAGTGCTAGACGAAGCGGCATCGGCTACACCTTC.

Only a few counts were recorded for this clonotype. The rearrangement links TRBV5-1 to TRBJ2-2; D is possibly TRBD1 (5 bases). The CDR3 contains 17 residues. With 3 bases removed from V and 5 bases from J, the gap between germline ends came to 20 bases. From germline, CDR1 is SGHRS and CDR2 YFSETQ. The CDR3 DNA reads TGCGCCAGCAGCTCCATCTATCGCAGGGTTGGAACCGGGGAGCTGTTTTTT. It codes for CASSSIYRRVGTGELFF.

This clonotype was observed many times. The genes are TRBV7-9 and TRBJ2-5; D could derive from TRBD1 or TRBD2 (7 bases each). The germline V gene has CDR1 SEHNR and CDR2 FQNEAQ (reference sequence). CDR3 length: 18 residues. V was cut by 4 bases and J by 5 bases, with 26 bases left in between. The CDR3 spells CASSYPLAGGGTWETQYF. The CDR3 DNA is TGTGCCAGCAGCTACCCTCTAGCAGGGGGGGGCACCTGGGAGACCCAGTACTTC.

At least ten counts were recorded for this clonotype. The V gene is TRBV6-1, the J gene TRBJ2-3; D is undetermined. This CDR3 contains 14 residues. The V end lost 7 bases, the J end lost 0 bases, and 11 bases lay between the germline ends. Germline V gene sequence: CDR1 MNHNS, CDR2 SASEGT. This CDR3 is CASTGRKSTDTQYF. The CDR3 DNA reads as TGTGCCAGCACGGGCAGAAAAAGCACAGATACGCAGTATTTT.

On this clonotype itself: Given a much more abundant clone one base away, this may be a read error. The chain couples TRBV12-3 or TRBV12-4 to TRBJ2-1; possibly TRBD1 for D (7 bases). The CDR3 is made up of 15 amino acids. The CDR3 coding sequence is TGTGCCGGCAGTTTCTCAGGGGGGTTCTACAATGAGCAGTTCTTC. It encodes CAGSFSGGFYNEQFF.

The chain links TRBV30 to TRBJ1-6; TRBD1 matches at 9 bases. This CDR3 spans 14 amino acids. V was clipped by 3 bases and J by 12 bases; unmatched bases: 9. Germline CDR1 reads GTSNPN; CDR2 reads SVGIG (reference sequence). Here the CDR3 DNA reads TGTGCCTGGAGCTGTATGGGACAGGGATTACCCCTCCACTTT. It codes for CAWSCMGQGLPLHF.

There are many counts of this clonotype. The chain carries TRBV29-1 and TRBJ1-1; D is undetermined. Trimming removed 4 bases at V and 7 bases at J, with 10 bases between. The germline V gene encodes CDR1 SQVTM and CDR2 ANQGSEA. CDR3 length: 11 amino acids. CDR3 in amino acids: CSVVPGDEAFF. The CDR3 bases are TGCAGCGTTGTTCCCGGGGATGAAGCTTTCTTT.

This clonotype occurred many times. This chain connects TRBV9 to TRBJ2-5; D is tentatively TRBD1 or TRBD2 (5 bases each). This CDR3 has 16 residues. Germline V gene sequence: CDR1 SGDLS, CDR2 YYNGEE. The V end was cut by 4 bases, the J end by 1 base, with 17 bases between. In nucleotides, the CDR3 is TGTGCCAGCAGCCCCGATCGGCAGGGACCCCAAGAGACCCAGTACTTC. The encoded protein is CASSPDRQGPQETQYF.

This clonotype was counted at least ten times. The V and J genes are TRBV7-6 and TRBJ2-3; TRBD1 agrees at 8 bases. The CDR3 contains 16 residues. After removal of 3 bases from V and 3 bases from J, the junction contained 8 bases not matched to a gene. Germline CDR1 reads SGHVS; CDR2 reads FNYEAQ. The CDR3 sequence is CASSLLPGTGTDTQYF. The CDR3 DNA is TGTGCCAGCAGCTTGCTGCCAGGGACAGGAACAGATACGCAGTATTTT. Drawing the rest from reference TRBV7-6 and TRBJ2-3, the complete variable domain is GAGVSQSPRYKVTKRGQDVALRCDPISGHVSLYWYRQALGQGPEFLTYFNYEAQQDKSGLPNDRFSAERPEGSISTLTIQRTEQRDSAMYRCASSLLPGTGTDTQYFGPGTRLTVL.

J is TRBJ1-1 and V is TRBV30; the match to TRBD1 covers 9 bases. The V segment lost 5 bases and the J segment 2 bases; nucleotides outside the gene matches: 3. The CDR3 consists of 13 residues. Germline V gene sequence: CDR1 GTSNPN, CDR2 SVGIG (reference sequence). CDR3 DNA sequence: TGTGCCTGGGACAGGGGGGGTAACACTGAAGCTTTCTTT. It translates to CAWDRGGNTEAFF.

V is TRBV24-1 and J is TRBJ1-2; D ambiguous. The V end was cut by 1 base, the J end by 4 bases, with 15 bases between. Per germline, CDR1 KGHDR and CDR2 SFDVKD. The CDR3 is 16 residues long. CDR3 nucleotides: TGTGCCACCAGTGATTTAGCCGTGGCGGCCCTCTATGGCTACACCTTC. Translated: CATSDLAVAALYGYTF.

This clonotype showed up many times. The chain employs TRBV29-1 and TRBJ1-1, with a tentative D call TRBD1 (6 bases). Trimming left V 7 bases short and J 3 bases short, with 15 bases between. CDR1 and CDR2 from the germline V gene are SQVTM and ANQGSEA. The CDR3 consists of 13 residues. The CDR3 sequence: CSARHREYTEAFF. The CDR3 DNA reads TGCAGCGCCAGACACAGGGAGTACACTGAAGCTTTCTTT.

This clonotype has a count of ten or more. The chain carries TRBV5-1 and TRBJ2-2, with D possibly being TRBD2 (6 bases). CDR3 length: 15 residues. Trimming stripped 0 bases from V and 4 bases from J, with 10 bases between. The germline V gene encodes CDR1 SGHRS and CDR2 YFSETQ. The CDR3 reads CASSLVQGGTGELFF. DNA for the CDR3: TGCGCCAGCAGCTTGGTCCAGGGAGGCACCGGGGAGCTGTTTTTT.

This clonotype was seen at least ten times. The CDR3 sequence is CASSSTGGAYEQYF. The CDR3 nucleotides read TGTGCCAGCAGCAGCACAGGGGGCGCCTACGAGCAGTACTTC. This rearrangement joins TRBV7-6 to TRBJ2-7, with 9 bases fitting TRBD1. The length of the CDR3 is 14 residues. Germline V gene data show CDR1 as SGHVS and CDR2 as FNYEAQ. V gave up 5 bases and J gave up 2 bases; unmatched junction bases: 4.

In regard to this clonotype: A read error may be the cause here, since a much bigger clone is one base away. This chain joins TRBV4-2 and TRBJ1-6, with TRBD1 matching 10 bases. Germline CDR1 is LGHNA and CDR2 is YNFKEQ. This CDR3 is 15 amino acids long. The CDR3 region is CASSQEPGQGSPRHF. CDR3 nucleotide sequence: TGTGCCAGCAGCCAAGAACCGGGACAGGGGTCACCCCGCCACTTT.

Only a few counts were recorded for this clonotype. Being one base from a much bigger clone, this may be a read error. The chain uses TRBV5-5 and TRBJ2-7; D not resolved. CDR1 is SGHKS, CDR2 YYEKEE, per germline (reference sequence). With 7 bases removed from V and 5 bases from J, the gap between germline ends came to 16 bases. This CDR3 comprises 13 residues. CDR3: CASGSRIVDEQYF. The CDR3 DNA is TGTGCCAGCGGCTCCAGGATCGTCGACGAGCAGTACTTC.

As regards this clonotype: This may stem from a read error, because a much larger clone lies one nucleotide away. J is TRBJ1-6 and V is TRBV4-1; D gene unclear. This CDR3 region has 14 residues. Germline CDR1 MGHRA, CDR2 YSYEKL. CDR3 coding DNA: TGCGCCAGCAGCCAAGAATCGGGTAATTCACCCCGCCACTTT. Amino acid sequence: CASSQESGNSPRHF.

As to this clonotype: A much larger clone sits a single nucleotide away, making a read error possible. This chain links TRBV4-1 with TRBJ2-7, with D tentatively TRBD2 (7 bases). The CDR3 length is 13 residues. Germline V gene data show CDR1 as MGHRA and CDR2 as YSYEKL. The CDR3 is CANSQALGGPQYF. The CDR3 nucleotides read TGCGCCAACAGCCAAGCATTGGGGGGGCCGCAGTACTTC.